The entry that follows covers one T cell receptor beta chain sequence. J gave up 12 bases and V 7 bases, and 17 bases lay outside the gene matches. In germline, CDR1 is LNHDA, CDR2 SQIVND (reference sequence). This CDR3 has 15 residues. The sample comes from a study of TIL therapy for anti-PD-1-resistant metastatic lung cancer. This was the immunoSEQ v3 assay. TCRdb's copy holds only in-frame clones and misses some; the assay was immunoSEQ multiplex PCR. Of 12,000 or so clones in the sample, about 80% are singletons; the top ten hold roughly a tenth. Time point of the sample: pre-treatment sample, taken before nivolumab and TIL therapy.

This rearrangement joins TRBV19 to TRBJ1-4, with 7 bases matching TRBD1. This receptor was identified in a person aged 25-85 years with non-small cell lung cancer. This sample comprised blood, obtained at baseline. The CDR3 DNA reads TGTGCCAGTATACCAACAACGCACAGGGGAGGGGAACTGTTTTTT. This codes for CASIPTTHRGGELFF.